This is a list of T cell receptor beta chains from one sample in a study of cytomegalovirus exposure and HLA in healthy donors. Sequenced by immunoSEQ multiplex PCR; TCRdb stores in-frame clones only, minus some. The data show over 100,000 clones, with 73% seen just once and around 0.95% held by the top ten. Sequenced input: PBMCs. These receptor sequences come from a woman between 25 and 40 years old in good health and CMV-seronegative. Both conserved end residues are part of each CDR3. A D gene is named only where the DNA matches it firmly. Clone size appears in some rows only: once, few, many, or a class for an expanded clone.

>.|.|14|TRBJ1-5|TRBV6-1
CASSGWDYNQPQHF
TGTGCCAGCAGTGGTTGGGACTATAATCAGCCCCAGCATTTT
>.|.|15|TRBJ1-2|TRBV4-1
CASSQESTDNYGYTF
TGCGCCAGCAGCCAAGAATCGACAGATAACTATGGCTACACCTTC
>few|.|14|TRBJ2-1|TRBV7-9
CASSSAASRNEQFF
TGTGCCAGCAGCTCCGCCGCTAGCAGGAATGAGCAGTTCTTC
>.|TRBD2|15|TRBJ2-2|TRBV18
CASSPSGGTPGELFF
TGTGCCAGCTCACCGAGCGGGGGGACCCCCGGGGAGCTGTTTTTT
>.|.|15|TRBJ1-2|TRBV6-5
CASSYSGRLNYGYTF
TGTGCCAGCAGTTACTCAGGCAGGCTGAACTATGGCTACACCTTC
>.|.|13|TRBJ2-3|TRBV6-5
CASSYSMADKEYF
TGTGCCAGCAGTTACTCGATGGCGGACAAGGAGTATTTT
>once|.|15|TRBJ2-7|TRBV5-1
CASSLGQPSLYEQYF
TGCGCCAGCAGCTTAGGACAGCCGAGTCTCTACGAGCAGTACTTC
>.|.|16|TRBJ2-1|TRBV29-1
CSVEEGGPRSYNEQFF
TGCAGCGTTGAAGAAGGGGGTCCCCGCTCCTACAATGAGCAGTTCTTC
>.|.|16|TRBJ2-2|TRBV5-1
CASSKEGRVDTGELFF
TGCGCCAGCAGTAAGGAAGGCAGGGTGGACACCGGGGAGCTGTTTTTT
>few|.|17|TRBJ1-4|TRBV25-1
CASSEAVQGRPNEKLFF
TGTGCCAGCAGTGAGGCTGTGCAGGGCCGTCCTAATGAAAAACTGTTTTTT
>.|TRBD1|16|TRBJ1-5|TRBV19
CATGTGGAMMGQPQHF
TGTGCCACCGGGACAGGGGGCGCAATGATGGGTCAGCCCCAGCATTTT
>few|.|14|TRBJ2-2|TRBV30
CAWSGTTNTGELFF
TGTGCCTGGAGTGGGACAACCAACACCGGGGAGCTGTTTTTT
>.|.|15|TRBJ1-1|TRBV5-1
CASSLAAGYGTEAFF
TGCGCCAGCAGCTTGGCCGCAGGGTACGGCACTGAAGCTTTCTTT
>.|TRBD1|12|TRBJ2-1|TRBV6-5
CASSPTGDEQFF
TGTGCCAGCAGTCCTACAGGGGACGAGCAGTTCTTC
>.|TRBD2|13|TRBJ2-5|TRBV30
CAWSVGLAGTQYF
TGTGCCTGGAGTGTAGGGCTAGCGGGGACCCAGTACTTC
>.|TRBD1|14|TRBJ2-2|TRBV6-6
CASSPGQDAGELFF
TGTGCCAGCAGTCCCGGACAGGACGCCGGGGAGCTGTTTTTT
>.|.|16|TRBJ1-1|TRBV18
CASSPEMVGMNTEAFF
TGTGCCAGCTCACCAGAAATGGTCGGGATGAACACTGAAGCTTTCTTT
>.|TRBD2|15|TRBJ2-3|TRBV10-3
CAISEAGESTDTQYF
TGTGCCATCAGTGAAGCGGGGGAGAGCACAGATACGCAGTATTTT
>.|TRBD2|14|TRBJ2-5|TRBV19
CASSSGGGTETQYF
TGTGCCAGTAGTTCCGGCGGGGGGACAGAGACCCAGTACTTC
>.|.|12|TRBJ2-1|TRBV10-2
CASSESETWAFF
TGCGCCAGCAGTGAGTCTGAAACCTGGGCGTTCTTC
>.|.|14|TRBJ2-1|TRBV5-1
CASSRGSSYNEQFF
TGCGCCAGCAGCCGGGGTAGCTCCTACAATGAGCAGTTCTTC
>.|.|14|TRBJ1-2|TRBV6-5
CASSYSGQGYGYTF
TGTGCCAGCAGTTACTCGGGGCAGGGCTATGGCTACACCTTC
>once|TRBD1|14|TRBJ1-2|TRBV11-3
CASSTGQGQGGYTF
TGTGCCAGCAGCACGGGACAGGGTCAGGGTGGCTACACCTTC
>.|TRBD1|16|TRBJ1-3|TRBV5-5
CASSQTGEGERHTIYF
TGTGCCAGCAGCCAGACAGGGGAGGGTGAACGGCACACCATATATTTT
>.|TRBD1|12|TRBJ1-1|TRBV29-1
CSVEGQGPEAFF
TGCAGCGTCGAGGGACAGGGACCCGAAGCTTTCTTT
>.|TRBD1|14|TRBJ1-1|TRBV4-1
CASSHTGEYTEAFF
TGCGCCAGCAGCCATACAGGGGAGTACACTGAAGCTTTCTTT
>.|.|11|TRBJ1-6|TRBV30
CAWDGNSPLHF
TGTGCCTGGGACGGGAATTCACCCCTCCACTTT
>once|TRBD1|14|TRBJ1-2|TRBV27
CASSLGGQTYGYTF
TGTGCCAGCAGTTTGGGGGGACAGACCTATGGCTACACCTTC
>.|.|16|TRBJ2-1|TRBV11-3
CASSFGFQRRANEQFF
TGTGCCAGCAGCTTTGGGTTCCAGCGGAGGGCCAATGAGCAGTTCTTC
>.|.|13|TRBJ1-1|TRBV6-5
CASSYVARAEAFF
TGTGCCAGCAGTTACGTGGCGAGGGCTGAAGCTTTCTTT
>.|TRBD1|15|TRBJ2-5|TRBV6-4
CASSAGTGGAQTQYF
TGTGCCAGCAGTGCCGGGACAGGGGGCGCCCAGACCCAGTACTTC
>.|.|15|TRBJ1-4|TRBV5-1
CASSPGGTTNEKLFF
TGCGCCAGCAGCCCGGGGGGTACAACTAATGAAAAACTGTTTTTT
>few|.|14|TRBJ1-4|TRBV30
CAWSTSGYNEKLFF
TGTGCCTGGAGTACTTCAGGATATAATGAAAAACTGTTTTTT
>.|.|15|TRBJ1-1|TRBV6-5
CASSWMQGVGTEAFF
TGTGCCAGCAGTTGGATGCAGGGTGTGGGTACTGAAGCTTTCTTT
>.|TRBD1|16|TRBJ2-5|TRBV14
CASSQPRDRGQETQYF
TGTGCCAGCAGCCAGCCCCGGGACAGGGGACAAGAGACCCAGTACTTC
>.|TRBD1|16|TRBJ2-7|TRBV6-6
CASRPGQGKTTYEQYF
TGTGCCAGCAGACCGGGACAGGGGAAAACTACGTACGAGCAGTACTTC
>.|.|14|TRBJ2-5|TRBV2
CASSEWAPRETQYF
TGTGCCAGCAGTGAATGGGCCCCCCGGGAGACCCAGTACTTC
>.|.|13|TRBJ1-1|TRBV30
CAWSAGVDTEAFF
TGTGCCTGGAGTGCGGGGGTTGACACTGAAGCTTTCTTT
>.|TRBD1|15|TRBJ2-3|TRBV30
CAWSVGSQGADTQYF
TGTGCCTGGAGTGTAGGGAGTCAGGGGGCAGATACGCAGTATTTT
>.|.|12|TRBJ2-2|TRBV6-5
CATTRETGELFF
TGTGCCACCACCAGGGAAACCGGGGAGCTGTTTTTT
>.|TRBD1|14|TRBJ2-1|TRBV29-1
CSGRPGQGNNEQFF
TGCAGCGGACGGCCGGGACAGGGGAACAATGAGCAGTTCTTC
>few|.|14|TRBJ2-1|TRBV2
CASTPGFEYNEQFF
TGTGCCAGTACCCCGGGGTTTGAATACAATGAGCAGTTCTTC
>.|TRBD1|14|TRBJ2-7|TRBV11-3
CASSPWGQVYEQYF
TGTGCCAGCAGCCCATGGGGACAGGTCTACGAGCAGTACTTC
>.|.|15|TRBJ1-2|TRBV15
CATSRDLGRNYGYTF
TGTGCCACCAGCAGAGATCTGGGCAGAAACTATGGCTACACCTTC
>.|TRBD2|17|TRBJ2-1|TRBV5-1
CASSWTSGSPNYNEQFF
TGCGCCAGCAGCTGGACTAGCGGGAGCCCTAACTACAATGAGCAGTTCTTC
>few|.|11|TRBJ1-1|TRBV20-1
CRLGGHTEAFF
TGCAGACTCGGGGGGCACACTGAAGCTTTCTTT
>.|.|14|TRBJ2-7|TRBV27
CASSFGGSGYEQYF
TGTGCCAGCAGTTTCGGGGGTAGCGGCTACGAGCAGTACTTC
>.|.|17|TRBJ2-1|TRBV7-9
CASSPPLSRSSYNEQFF
TGTGCCAGCAGTCCACCTCTGAGTCGGAGCTCCTACAATGAGCAGTTCTTC